This T cell receptor beta chain was found in a study of identical twins. Whole-study results and caveats: Cord blood beta clonotypes present at high abundance carried fewer insertions; no such pattern appeared in memory repertoires.

This clonotype showed up many times. What it binds is not known. The CDR3 is 14 residues long. Germline V CDR1 and CDR2: SGHRS, YFSETQ. The V and J ends lost 0 bases and 1 base respectively, with 6 bases between them. TCRdb analysed the 5' RACE reads with MiXCR anew, one entry per CDR3 protein. The sample lists 220,000 or so distinct CDR3 sequences, 7% occurring once. The sample also formed part of further work on yellow fever vaccine responses in identical twins.

The sample comprised memory (CD45RO+) T cells sorted from blood. J is TRBJ2-3 and V is TRBV5-1, with a weak D call TRBD1 (6 bases). The sequence came from a woman aged 18-29 years in good health. CDR3 coding DNA: TGCGCCAGCAGCTTGGACAGGGGCACAGATACGCAGTATTTT. This translates into CASSLDRGTDTQYF.